Here is one T cell receptor beta chain with its context. Measured with immunoSEQ multiplex PCR; TCRdb has only the in-frame clones, and not every one. The sample holds some 85,000 clones, 85% to 95% seen once. Germline lookup yields CDR1 LNHDA and CDR2 SQIVND (reference sequence). The CDR3 has 13 amino acids. Trimming pared 4 bases from V and 3 bases from J, leaving 9 bases between. The entry originates in a study of T cell changes during pregnancy in multiple sclerosis. This clonotype was obtained from a female donor in good health, enrolled as a control in a pregnancy study. This material consisted of peripheral blood, taken in the second trimester of pregnancy. V is TRBV19 and J is TRBJ1-2, with D tentatively TRBD1 (5 bases). CDR3 sequence reads: CASSNGGDYGYTF. CDR3 sequence (DNA): TGTGCCAGTAGTAATGGGGGGGACTATGGCTACACCTTC.